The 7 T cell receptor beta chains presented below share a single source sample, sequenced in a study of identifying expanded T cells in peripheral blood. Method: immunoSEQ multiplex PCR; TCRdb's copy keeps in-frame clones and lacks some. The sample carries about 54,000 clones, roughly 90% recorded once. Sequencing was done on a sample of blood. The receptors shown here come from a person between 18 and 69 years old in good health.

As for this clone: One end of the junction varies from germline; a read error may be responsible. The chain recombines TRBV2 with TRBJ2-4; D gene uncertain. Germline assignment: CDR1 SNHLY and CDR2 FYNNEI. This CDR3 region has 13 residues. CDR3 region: CASSEIRFWAADF. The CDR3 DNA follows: TGTGCCAGCAGTGAAATTAGGTTTTGGGCCGCGGACTTC.

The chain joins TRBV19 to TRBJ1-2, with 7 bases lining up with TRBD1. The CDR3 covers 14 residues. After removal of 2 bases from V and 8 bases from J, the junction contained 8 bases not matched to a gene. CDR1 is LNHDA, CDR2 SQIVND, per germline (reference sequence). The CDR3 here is CASSITLTGRGYTF. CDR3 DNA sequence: TGTGCCAGTAGTATAACCTTGACAGGGCGCGGCTACACCTTC.

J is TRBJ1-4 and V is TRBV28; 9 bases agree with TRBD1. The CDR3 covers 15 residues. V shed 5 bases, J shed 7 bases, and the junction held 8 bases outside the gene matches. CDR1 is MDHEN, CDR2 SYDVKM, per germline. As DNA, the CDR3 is TGTGCCAGCAGTGTCCCGACAGGGGGGGGTGAAAAACTGTTTTTT. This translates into CASSVPTGGGEKLFF.

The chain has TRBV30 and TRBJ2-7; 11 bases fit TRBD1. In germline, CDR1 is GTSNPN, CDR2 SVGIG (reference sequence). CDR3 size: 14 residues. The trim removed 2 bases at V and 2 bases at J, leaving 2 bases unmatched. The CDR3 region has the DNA TGTGCCTGGAGTCCGGGACAGGGGGCCTACGAGCAGTACTTC. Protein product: CAWSPGQGAYEQYF.

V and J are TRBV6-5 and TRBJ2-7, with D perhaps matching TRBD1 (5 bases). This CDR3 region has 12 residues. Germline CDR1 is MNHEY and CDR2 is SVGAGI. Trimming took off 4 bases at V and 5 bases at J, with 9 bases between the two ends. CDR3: CASSFAGNEQYF. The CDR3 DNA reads TGTGCCAGCAGTTTCGCAGGGAACGAGCAGTACTTC.

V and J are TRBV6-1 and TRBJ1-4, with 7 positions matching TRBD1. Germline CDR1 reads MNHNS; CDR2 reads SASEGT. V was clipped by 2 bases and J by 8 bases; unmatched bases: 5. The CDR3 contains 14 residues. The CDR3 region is CASSERQGLEKLFF. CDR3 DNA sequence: TGTGCCAGCAGTGAAAGACAGGGACTAGAAAAACTGTTTTTT.

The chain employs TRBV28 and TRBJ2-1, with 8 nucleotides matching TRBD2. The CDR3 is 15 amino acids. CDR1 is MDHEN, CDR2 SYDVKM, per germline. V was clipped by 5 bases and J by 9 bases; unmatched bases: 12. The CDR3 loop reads CASSPGTSVGREQFF. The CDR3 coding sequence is TGTGCCAGCAGTCCCGGGACTAGTGTGGGCCGTGAGCAGTTCTTC.